This record looks at one T cell receptor (beta chain) sequence and its context. The antigen remains undetermined. This sample is drawn from a study of T cell responses to AZD1222 COVID-19 vaccine. Generated by immunoSEQ multiplex PCR, the TCRdb table keeps only in-frame clones and is missing some. The sample carries around 96,000 clones, about 88% recorded once. Study-wide findings and caveats: Reports say nearly half of spike-specific TCRs go after unmutated variant regions.

This specimen consisted of peripheral blood, obtained on day 0 of AZD1222 vaccination. This sequence was found in an adult in good health.

CDR3 region: CASKGRDRGFSTDTQYF. As DNA, the CDR3 is TGCGCCAGCAAGGGTAGGGACAGGGGCTTTAGCACAGATACGCAGTATTTT. J is TRBJ2-3 and V is TRBV5-1, with 10 bases that match TRBD1. Germline loops: CDR1 SGHRS, CDR2 YFSETQ. V was pared by 6 bases and J by 0 bases, with 10 bases of the junction left unmatched. The CDR3 runs 17 residues.